This TCR beta chain originates from a study of regulatory T cells. Regarding the study as a whole: Hydrophobic residues at CDR3 positions 6 and 7 were enriched in conventional CD4+ T cells of CD3G-deficient patients.

The CDR3 spans 14 residues. Germline V gene sequence: CDR1 SGHRS, CDR2 YFSETQ. Every patient with CD3G deficiency had evidence of autoimmunity. Patients aged 2 to 39 years had fewer naive and more memory CD4+ and CD8+ T cells. Sorting split CD4+ cells into CD25-high CD127-low Tregs and CD25-low CD127-high conventional T cells. Remarks on this clone: Its specificity is not known. One end of the junction does not line up with germline, which may come from a read error.

The PCR used 52 TRBV and 13 TRBJ primers. Using immunoSEQ multiplex PCR, the repertoire was profiled, and TCRdb retains in-frame clones only, with some absent. This sample has under 45,000 clones, with about 89% found just once. The clonotype was recovered from a person aged 18-35 years with CD3G deficiency. Sequencing was performed on conventional CD4+ T cells sorted from blood. V usage is TRBV5-1 and J usage is TRBJ1-1; D not certain. CDR3 amino acids: CASSSGYAVATPRF. In nucleotides, the CDR3 is TGCGCCAGCAGCTCGGGGTACGCGGTGGCAACACCCCGTTTT.